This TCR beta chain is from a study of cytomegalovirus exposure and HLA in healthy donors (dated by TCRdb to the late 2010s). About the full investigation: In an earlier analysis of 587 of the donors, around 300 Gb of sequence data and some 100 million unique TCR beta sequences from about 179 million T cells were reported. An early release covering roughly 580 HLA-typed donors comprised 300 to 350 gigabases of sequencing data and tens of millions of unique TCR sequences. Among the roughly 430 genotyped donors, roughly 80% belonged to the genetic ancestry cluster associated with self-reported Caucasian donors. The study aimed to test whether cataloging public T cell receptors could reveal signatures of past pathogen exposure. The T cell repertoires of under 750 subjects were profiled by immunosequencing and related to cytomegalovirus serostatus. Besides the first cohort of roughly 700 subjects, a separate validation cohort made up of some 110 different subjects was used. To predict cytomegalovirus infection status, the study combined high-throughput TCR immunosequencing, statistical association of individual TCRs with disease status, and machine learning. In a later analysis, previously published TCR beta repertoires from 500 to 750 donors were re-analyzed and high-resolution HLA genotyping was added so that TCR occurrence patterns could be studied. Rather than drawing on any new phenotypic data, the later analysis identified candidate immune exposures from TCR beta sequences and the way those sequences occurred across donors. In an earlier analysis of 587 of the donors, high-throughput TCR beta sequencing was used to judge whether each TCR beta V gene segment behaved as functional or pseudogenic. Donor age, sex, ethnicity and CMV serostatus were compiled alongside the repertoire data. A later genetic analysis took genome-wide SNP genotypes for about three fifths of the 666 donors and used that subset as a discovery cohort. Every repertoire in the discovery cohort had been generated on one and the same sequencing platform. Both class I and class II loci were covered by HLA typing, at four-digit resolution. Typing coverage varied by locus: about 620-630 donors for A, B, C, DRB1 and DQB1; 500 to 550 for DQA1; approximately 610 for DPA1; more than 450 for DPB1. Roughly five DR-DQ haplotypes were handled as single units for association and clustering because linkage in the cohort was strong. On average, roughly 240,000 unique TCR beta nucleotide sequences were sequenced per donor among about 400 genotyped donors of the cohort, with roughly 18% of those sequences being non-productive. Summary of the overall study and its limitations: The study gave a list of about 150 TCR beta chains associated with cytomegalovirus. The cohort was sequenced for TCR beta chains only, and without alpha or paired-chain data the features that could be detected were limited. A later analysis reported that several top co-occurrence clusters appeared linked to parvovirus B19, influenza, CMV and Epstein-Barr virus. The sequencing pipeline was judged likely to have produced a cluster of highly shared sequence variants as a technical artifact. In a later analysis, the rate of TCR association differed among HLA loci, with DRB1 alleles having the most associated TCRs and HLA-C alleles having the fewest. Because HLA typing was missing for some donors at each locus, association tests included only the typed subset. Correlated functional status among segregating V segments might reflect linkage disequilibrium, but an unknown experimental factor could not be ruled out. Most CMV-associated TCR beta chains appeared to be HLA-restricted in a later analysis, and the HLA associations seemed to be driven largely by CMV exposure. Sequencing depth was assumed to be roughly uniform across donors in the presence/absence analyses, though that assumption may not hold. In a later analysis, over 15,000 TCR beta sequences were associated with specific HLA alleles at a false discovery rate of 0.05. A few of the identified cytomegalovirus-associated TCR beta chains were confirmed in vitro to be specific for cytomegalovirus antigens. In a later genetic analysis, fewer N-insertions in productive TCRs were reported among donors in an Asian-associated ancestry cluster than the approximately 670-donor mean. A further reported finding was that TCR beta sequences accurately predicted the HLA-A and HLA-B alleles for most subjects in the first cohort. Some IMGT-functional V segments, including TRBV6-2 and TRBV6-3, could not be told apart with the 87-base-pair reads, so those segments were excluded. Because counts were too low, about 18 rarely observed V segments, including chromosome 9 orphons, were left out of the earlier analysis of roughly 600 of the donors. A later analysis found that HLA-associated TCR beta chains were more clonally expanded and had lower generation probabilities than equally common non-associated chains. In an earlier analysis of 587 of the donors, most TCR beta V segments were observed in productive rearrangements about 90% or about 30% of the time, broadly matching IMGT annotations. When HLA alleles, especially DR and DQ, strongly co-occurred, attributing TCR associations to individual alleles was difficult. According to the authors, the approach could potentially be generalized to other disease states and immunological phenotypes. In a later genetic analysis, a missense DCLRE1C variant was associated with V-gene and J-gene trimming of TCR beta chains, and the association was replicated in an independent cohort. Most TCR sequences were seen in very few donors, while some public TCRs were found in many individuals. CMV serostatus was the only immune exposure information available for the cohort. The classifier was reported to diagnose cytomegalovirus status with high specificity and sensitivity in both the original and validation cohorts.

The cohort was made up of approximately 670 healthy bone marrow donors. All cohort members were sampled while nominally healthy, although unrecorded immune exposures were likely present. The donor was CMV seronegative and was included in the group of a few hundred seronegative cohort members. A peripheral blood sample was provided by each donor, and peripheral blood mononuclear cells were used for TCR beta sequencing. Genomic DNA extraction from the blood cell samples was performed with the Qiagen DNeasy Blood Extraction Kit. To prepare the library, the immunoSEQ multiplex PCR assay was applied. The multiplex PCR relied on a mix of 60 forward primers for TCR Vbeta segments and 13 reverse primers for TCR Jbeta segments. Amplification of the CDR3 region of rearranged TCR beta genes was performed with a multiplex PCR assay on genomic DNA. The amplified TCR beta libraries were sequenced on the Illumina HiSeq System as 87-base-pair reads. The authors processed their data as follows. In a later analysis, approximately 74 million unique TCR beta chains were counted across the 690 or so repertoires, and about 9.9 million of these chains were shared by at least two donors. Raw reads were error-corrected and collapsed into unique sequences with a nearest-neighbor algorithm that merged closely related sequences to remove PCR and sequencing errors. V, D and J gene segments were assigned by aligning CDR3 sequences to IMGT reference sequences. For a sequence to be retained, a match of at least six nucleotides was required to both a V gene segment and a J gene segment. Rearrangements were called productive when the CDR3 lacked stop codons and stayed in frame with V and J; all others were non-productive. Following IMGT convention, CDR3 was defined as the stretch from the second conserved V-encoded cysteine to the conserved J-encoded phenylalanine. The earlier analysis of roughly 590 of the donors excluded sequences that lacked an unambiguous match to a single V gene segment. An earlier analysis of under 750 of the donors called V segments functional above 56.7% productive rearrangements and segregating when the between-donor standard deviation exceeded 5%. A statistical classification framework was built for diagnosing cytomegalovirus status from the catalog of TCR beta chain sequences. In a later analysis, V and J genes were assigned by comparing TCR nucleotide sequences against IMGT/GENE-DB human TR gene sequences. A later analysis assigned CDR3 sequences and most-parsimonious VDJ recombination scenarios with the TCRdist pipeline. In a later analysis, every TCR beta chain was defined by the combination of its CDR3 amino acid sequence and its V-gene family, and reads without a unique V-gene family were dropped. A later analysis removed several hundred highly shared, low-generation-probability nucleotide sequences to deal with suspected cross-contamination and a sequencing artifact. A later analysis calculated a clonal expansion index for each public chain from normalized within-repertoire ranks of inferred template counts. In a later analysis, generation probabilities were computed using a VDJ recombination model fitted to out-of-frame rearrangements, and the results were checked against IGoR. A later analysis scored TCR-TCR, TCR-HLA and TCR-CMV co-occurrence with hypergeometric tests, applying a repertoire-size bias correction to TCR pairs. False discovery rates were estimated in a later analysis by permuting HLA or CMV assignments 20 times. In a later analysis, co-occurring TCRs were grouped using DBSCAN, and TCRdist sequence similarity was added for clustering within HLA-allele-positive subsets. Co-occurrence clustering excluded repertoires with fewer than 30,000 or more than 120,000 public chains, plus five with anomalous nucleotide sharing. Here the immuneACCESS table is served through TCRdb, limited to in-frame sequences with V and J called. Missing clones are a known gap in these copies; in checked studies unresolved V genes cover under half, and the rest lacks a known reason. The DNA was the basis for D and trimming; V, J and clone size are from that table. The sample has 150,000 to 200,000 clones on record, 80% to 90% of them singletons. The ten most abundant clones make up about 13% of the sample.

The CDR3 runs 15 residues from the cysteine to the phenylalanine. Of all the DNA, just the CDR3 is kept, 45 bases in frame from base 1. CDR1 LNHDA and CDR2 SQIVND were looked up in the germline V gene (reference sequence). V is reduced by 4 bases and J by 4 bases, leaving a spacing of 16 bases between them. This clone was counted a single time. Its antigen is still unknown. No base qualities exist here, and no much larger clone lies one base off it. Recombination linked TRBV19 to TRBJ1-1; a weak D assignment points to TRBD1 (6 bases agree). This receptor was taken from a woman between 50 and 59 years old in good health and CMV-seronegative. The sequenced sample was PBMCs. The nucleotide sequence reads TGTGCCAGTAGTAGGGCAGGGGCGTTTGGCACTGAAGCTTTCTTT. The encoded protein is CASSRAGAFGTEAFF.